This TCR beta chain was sequenced during a study of T cell responses to AZD1222 COVID-19 vaccine. The ends were cut back, 0 bases at V and 3 bases at J, with 15 bases in the middle. The CDR3 sequence is 16 residues long. Germline CDR1 reads MNHEY; CDR2 reads SMNVEV (reference sequence). This clone was recorded once. Clones were sequenced by immunoSEQ multiplex PCR, and TCRdb holds only the in-frame ones, with some missing. The sample lists more than 120,000 clones; about 90% were seen once. This chain uses TRBV27 with TRBJ2-7; D may be TRBD1 or TRBD2 (7 bases each). The sequence derives from an adult who received the AZD1222 COVID-19 vaccine. Sample: peripheral blood, taken 28 days after the second AZD1222 dose. The CDR3: CASSLSRQGGNYEQYF. In DNA form, the CDR3 reads TGTGCCAGCAGTTTATCAAGGCAGGGGGGGAACTACGAGCAGTACTTC.